The entry below gives a single T cell receptor beta chain sequence along with its context. Libraries were prepared by immunoSEQ multiplex PCR; TCRdb keeps only in-frame clonotypes and omits some of them. There are under 250,000 clones in the sample; less than 90% occur only once, and more than 4.5% lies in the top ten. Germline CDR1 is LNHDA and CDR2 is SQIVND (reference sequence). CDR3 length equals 14 residues. V lost 3 bases and J 4 bases, leaving 12 bases between the germline ends. The sample originates from a study of blood T cell repertoires in COVID-19. Material: peripheral blood. The receptor was isolated from a woman in her fifties or sixties who had recovered from COVID-19. The J gene is TRBJ2-5, the V gene TRBV19, with TRBD1 as a possible D gene (5 bases). The CDR3 nucleotides are TGTGCCAGTAGTATCGGACAAATGGGAGAGACCCAGTACTTC. Protein sequence: CASSIGQMGETQYF.